The T cell receptor beta chain under discussion was sequenced for a study of vaccination effects on CD4 cells after COVID-19. Using immunoSEQ multiplex PCR, the repertoire was profiled, and TCRdb retains in-frame clones only, with some absent. Of some 74,000 clones detected, around 80% appear once; the ten largest clones hold 0.95% to 1.5%. Antigen-specific CD4+ T cells expanded by the ViraFEST assay with viral peptide pools were then sequenced. After less than twelve days in culture, the CD4+ T cells were isolated. BNT162b2 vaccine or mRNA-1273 vaccine was given to participants in two doses. A half-medium replacement with IL-2 medium was carried out on days 3 and 7. Regarding the study as a whole: By a late point after vaccination, infection- and vaccine-induced clones had shrunk markedly through clonal contraction.

To note about this clone: Its antigen is as yet unknown.

Germline V gene lookup returns CDR1 SGHKS and CDR2 YYEKEE (reference sequence). CDR3 size: 15 residues. Trimming removed 1 base from V and 0 bases from J, with 9 bases in between. The sequencing here drew on CD4+ T cells from PBMCs cultured with HCoV-229E spike peptides, taken after COVID-19 vaccination. The sequence came from a human donor who received a COVID-19 vaccine. V and J are TRBV5-5 and TRBJ2-3; D may match TRBD1 or TRBD2 (5 bases each). The CDR3 spells CASSLLGDSTDTQYF. For the CDR3, the DNA is TGTGCCAGCAGCTTGCTCGGGGACAGCACAGATACGCAGTATTTT.